This T cell receptor beta chain was captured in a study of T cell repertoires in cytomegalovirus infection. About the study: Public TCR beta signatures marked donors with CMV infection and the matching HLA.

Details on this clonotype: Its specificity is unknown.

Via MiXCR, TCRdb re-called the reads, giving one row per CDR3 protein. This table holds 630,000 or so distinct CDR3 sequences, approximately 24% found once. Findings of the study overall: Adding up the frequency of public TCR beta families identified people who carried CMV plus the relevant HLA. In two of eight donors, the top clonotype was HLA-C-restricted CMV-specific.

V lost 6 bases and J 1 base, leaving 18 bases between the germline ends. This CDR3 is 16 amino acids long. Germline V lookup: CDR1 MNHEY, CDR2 SMNVEV (reference sequence). The chain is built from TRBV27 and TRBJ2-5, with D possibly being TRBD1 (6 bases). The receptor comes from a human donor in good health (CMV status not recorded). Some clones in this sample may be carry-over from other donors' samples. The specimen sequenced was CD8+ T cells from PBMCs. The CDR3 region has the DNA TGTGCCAGCAGAGGGGCAGGGGCCCTCATCCAAGAGACCCAGTACTTC. Protein product: CASRGAGALIQETQYF.